This T cell receptor beta chain came from a study of patients and donors after allogeneic stem cell transplantation. TCRdb called the RT-PCR reads again in MiXCR, with one record for every CDR3 protein. The data hold over 350,000 distinct CDR3 sequences, with 16% observed a single time. The germline V gene has CDR1 SGDLS and CDR2 YYNGEE. The CDR3 extends over 17 amino acids. The V end lost 0 bases, the J end lost 2 bases, and 15 bases lay between the germline ends. This chain uses TRBV9 with TRBJ1-3; unclear D gene. The clonotype comes from a human donor who was either an allogeneic HSCT recipient or a stem cell or donor lymphocyte infusion donor (not recorded which). It is not recorded whose cells these are; they may come from a transplant donor. Sequencing was done on a sample of blood, either unsorted or a sorted T cell fraction (not recorded which). The CDR3 region has the DNA TGTGCCAGCAGCGTAGGCACCGACCTACTACCTGGAAACACCATATATTTT. Translated, it gives CASSVGTDLLPGNTIYF.